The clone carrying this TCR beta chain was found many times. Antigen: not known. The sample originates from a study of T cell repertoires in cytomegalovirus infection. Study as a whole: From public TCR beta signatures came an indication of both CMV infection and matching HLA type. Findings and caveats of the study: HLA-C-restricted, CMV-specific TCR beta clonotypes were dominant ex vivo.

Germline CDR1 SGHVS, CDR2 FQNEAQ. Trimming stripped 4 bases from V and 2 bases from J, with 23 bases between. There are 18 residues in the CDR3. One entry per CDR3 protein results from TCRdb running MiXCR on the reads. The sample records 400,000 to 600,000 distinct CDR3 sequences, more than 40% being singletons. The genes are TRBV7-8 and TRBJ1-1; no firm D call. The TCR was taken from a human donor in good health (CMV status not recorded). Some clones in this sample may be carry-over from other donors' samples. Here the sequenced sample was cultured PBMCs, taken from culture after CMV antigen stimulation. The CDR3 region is CASSYAARGKRRNTEAFF. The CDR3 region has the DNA TGTGCCAGCAGCTACGCCGCCCGAGGGAAACGCCGAAACACTGAAGCTTTCTTT.